A selection of T cell receptor beta chains follows, all from one sample in a study of OX40 agonist ivuxolimab in advanced cancers. Sequencing used immunoSEQ multiplex PCR; TCRdb keeps in-frame clones, though not all of them. Of tens of thousands of clones detected, 92% appear once; the ten largest clones hold 8% to 10%. The starting material was CD4+ or CD8+ T cells sorted from blood, obtained in a trial of the OX40 agonist ivuxolimab. These receptors were obtained from an adult with an advanced solid tumor such as melanoma, head and neck, liver or kidney cancer. CDR3s include the opening cysteine and the closing phenylalanine or tryptophan. D genes are given only for firm matches. The size entry is marked missing in some rows and otherwise reads once, few, many or a size class.

>TRBV2|TRBJ2-3|-|TRBD2
TGTGCCAGCAGTGAACCGCGGGGGGCTGGCACAGATACGCAGTATTTT
CASSEPRGAGTDTQYF
>TRBV27|TRBJ2-1|-|TRBD1
TGTGCCAGCAGTTTATATGCAGGGGGCGCCTACAATGAGCAGTTCTTC
CASSLYAGGAYNEQFF
>TRBV9|TRBJ1-1|-|TRBD1
TGTGCCAGCAGCGTAGACGGGACAGCCAACACTGAAGCTTTCTTT
CASSVDGTANTEAFF
>TRBV19|TRBJ2-7|-|TRBD1
TGTGCCAGTAGTCCCACGACAGGGGTCTACGAGCAGTACTTC
CASSPTTGVYEQYF
>TRBV4-1|TRBJ2-7|few|-
TGCGCCAGCAGCCAAGTTAAAGGGTACTACGAGCAGTACTTC
CASSQVKGYYEQYF
>TRBV6-5|TRBJ1-5|-|-
TGTGCCAGCAGTTTGTCCAGGGCGGGCAATCAGCCCCAGCATTTT
CASSLSRAGNQPQHF
>TRBV7-2|TRBJ1-3|-|-
TGTGCCAGCAGCCCCCTTCTGTCTCAAAAAGGAAACACCATATATTTT
CASSPLLSQKGNTIYF
>TRBV11-2|TRBJ2-7|-|-
TGTGCCAGCAGCCCCCGACAGACCTACGAGCAGTACTTC
CASSPRQTYEQYF
>TRBV9|TRBJ2-1|-|TRBD1
TGTGCCAGCAGCGTAGGAGGGGGACAGGGCGTAACAAGCGAGCAGTTCTTC
CASSVGGGQGVTSEQFF
>TRBV6-4|TRBJ1-1|medium-sized|-
TGTGCCAGCAGTGATGGAACAGCTAACACTGAAGCTTTCTTT
CASSDGTANTEAFF
>TRBV7-9|TRBJ1-1|-|-
TGTGCCAGCAGCGTCAGTTACACTGAAGCTTTCTTT
CASSVSYTEAFF
>TRBV27|TRBJ2-7|-|-
TGTGCCAGCAGTGCCGGGACGAAAGCCTACGAGCAGTACTTC
CASSAGTKAYEQYF
>TRBV10-3|TRBJ1-1|few|-
TGTGCCATTAAAGGAAACACTGAAGCTTTCTTT
CAIKGNTEAFF
>TRBV4-1|TRBJ2-2|-|-
TGCGCCAGCAGCCAAGACGTGCCGCCGGGGGGCTACGGGGAGCTGTTTTTT
CASSQDVPPGGYGELFF
>TRBV14|TRBJ1-2|-|TRBD1
TGTGCCAGCAGCCCGGACAGGAACGTCTATGGCTACACCTTC
CASSPDRNVYGYTF
>TRBV6-1|TRBJ1-1|-|-
TGTGCCAGCCTGATGGGCGGCGGGAACACTGAAGCTTTCTTT
CASLMGGGNTEAFF
>TRBV7-6|TRBJ1-3|-|TRBD1
TGTGCCAGCAGCTCACACGAGGACAGGGGGAACACCATATATTTT
CASSSHEDRGNTIYF
>TRBV5-6|TRBJ2-7|few|TRBD1
TGTGCCAGCATTCCCCAGACAGGGGCTCCGCACGAGCAGTACTTC
CASIPQTGAPHEQYF
>TRBV25-1|TRBJ2-3|-|TRBD2
TGTGCCAGCAGTACCCGGGAGGGTATTGTCACAGATACGCAGTATTTT
CASSTREGIVTDTQYF
>TRBV13|TRBJ1-1|-|-
TGTGCCAGCAGCTCGGGGCTAGTAAACACTGAAGCTTTCTTT
CASSSGLVNTEAFF
>TRBV21-1|TRBJ2-7|-|-
TGTGCCAGCAGCAAAGACAGGACTAGCGGGCTGACCTACGAGCAGTACTTC
CASSKDRTSGLTYEQYF
>TRBV28|TRBJ2-1|once|-
TGTGCCAGCAGGCTCCCAGGGACGGGATACAATGAGCAGTTCTTC
CASRLPGTGYNEQFF
>TRBV2|TRBJ1-6|-|-
TGTGCCAGCAGTGAAGGCGCGACAAATTATAATTCACCCCTCCACTTT
CASSEGATNYNSPLHF
>TRBV6-4|TRBJ2-1|-|TRBD2
TGTGCCAGCAGTGACGTCGGGGGGTCCCTGAATGAGCAGTTCTTC
CASSDVGGSLNEQFF
>TRBV7-6|TRBJ1-2|-|-
TGTGCCAGCAGCCTAGGAATTACAGGGACTAACTATGGCTACACCTTC
CASSLGITGTNYGYTF
>TRBV10-2|TRBJ1-1|-|-
TGCGCCAGCAGTGAGGCCCCGGGGGGCACTGAAGCTTTCTTT
CASSEAPGGTEAFF
>TRBV4-2|TRBJ2-7|-|TRBD1
TGTGCCAGCAGCCAGGGGACAGACTTCTACGAGCAGTACTTC
CASSQGTDFYEQYF
>TRBV9|TRBJ1-1|few|TRBD1
TGTGCCAGCAGCGTTCCAGGGGGCACTGAAGCTTTCTTT
CASSVPGGTEAFF
>TRBV7-9|TRBJ1-2|once|TRBD1
TGTGCCAGCAGCTTCGGGACAGGGGGCCACTATGGCTACACCTTC
CASSFGTGGHYGYTF
>TRBV19|TRBJ2-7|-|-
TGTGCCAGTAGTGTGCCCGGGACGGATTTTCCCTACGAGCAGTACTTC
CASSVPGTDFPYEQYF
>TRBV5-1|TRBJ2-7|once|-
TGCGCCAGCAGCGGGGAAACCTACGAGCAGTACTTC
CASSGETYEQYF
>TRBV5-6|TRBJ1-3|-|TRBD1
TGTGCCAGCAGCTTGGTTGGGACAGCCTATGGAAACACCATATATTTT
CASSLVGTAYGNTIYF
>TRBV14|TRBJ1-2|-|-
TGTGCCAGCAGCCAAGTTGGGTTGGGACGTGGCTACACCTTC
CASSQVGLGRGYTF
>TRBV19|TRBJ2-3|-|TRBD1
TGTGCCAGTAGTGTAATCCAGGGGGCTGAAGCAGATACGCAGTATTTT
CASSVIQGAEADTQYF
>TRBV9|TRBJ1-1|-|-
TGTGCCAGCAGCATCCGGACGGGGAAAACTGAAGCTTTCTTT
CASSIRTGKTEAFF
>TRBV19|TRBJ1-1|few|-
TGTGCCAGTAGTGAACAGGACACTGAAGCTTTCTTT
CASSEQDTEAFF
>TRBV7-9|TRBJ2-2|-|TRBD2
TGTGCCAGCAGCGACACTAGCGGGGGGCACACCGGGGAGCTGTTTTTT
CASSDTSGGHTGELFF
>TRBV2|TRBJ1-1|-|-
TGTGCCAGCAGTCCTCCCCCCGGCCAAGTGAACACTGAAGCTTTCTTT
CASSPPPGQVNTEAFF
>TRBV5-1|TRBJ2-1|-|TRBD2
TGCGCCAGCAGCCCTTCGGACCTACTAGCGGGGTGGAATGAGCAGTTCTTC
CASSPSDLLAGWNEQFF
>TRBV2|TRBJ2-7|-|-
TGTGCCAGCAAGGAGTACGAGCAGTACTTC
CASKEYEQYF
>TRBV6-4|TRBJ2-2|few|-
TGTGCCAGCAGTGCAGGGGGAGGCACCGGGGAGCTGTTTTTT
CASSAGGGTGELFF
>TRBV25-1|TRBJ1-1|-|-
TGTGCCAGCAGTGACCCAGGGACCACTGAAGCTTTCTTT
CASSDPGTTEAFF
>TRBV19|TRBJ1-1|-|-
TGTGCCAGTAGTATGTACGGGCGTGAGGCTTTCTTT
CASSMYGREAFF
>TRBV29-1|TRBJ2-7|-|TRBD1
TGCAGCGTGGGGACAGGGGGGTCCTACGAGCAGTACTTC
CSVGTGGSYEQYF
>TRBV5-5|TRBJ2-7|-|TRBD1
TGTGCCAGCAGCTCCCGGGACAGGGGCCACGAGCAGTACTTC
CASSSRDRGHEQYF
>TRBV19|TRBJ1-1|once|-
TGTGCCAGTAGTATCAGAAGGGCTGAAGCTTTCTTT
CASSIRRAEAFF
>TRBV5-6|TRBJ2-7|-|TRBD1
TGTGCCAGCAGCCCGGGACAGGCCTCCTACGAGCAGTACTTC
CASSPGQASYEQYF
>TRBV9|TRBJ2-4|once|-
TGTGCCAGCAGCGGGGTAGCCAAAAACATTCAGTACTTC
CASSGVAKNIQYF
>TRBV4-1|TRBJ2-7|-|TRBD2
TGCGCCAGCAGCCAACGTAGCGGGGGGGCGTCCTACGAGCAGTACTTC
CASSQRSGGASYEQYF
>TRBV27|TRBJ2-3|-|-
TGTGCCAGCAGTACCTCAGCGGGCCAGTTCACAGATACGCAGTATTTT
CASSTSAGQFTDTQYF
>TRBV6-5|TRBJ1-2|many|-
TGTGCCAGCAGTTACTTTAGGGGTAGCTATGGCTACACCTTC
CASSYFRGSYGYTF
>TRBV30|TRBJ2-4|-|TRBD2
TGTGCCTGGAGTCGACCCGTTGCTAGCGGGGGGGTTCGAGCCATCACGGTCAAAAACATTCAGTACTTC
CAWSRPVASGGVRAITVKNIQYF
>TRBV7-8|TRBJ2-1|-|TRBD2
TGTGCCAGCAGCTTAGCCCCTAATCGACTAGCGGGGGGGACTGAGCAGTTCTTC
CASSLAPNRLAGGTEQFF
>TRBV10-3|TRBJ2-6|-|-
TGTGCCATCACCGAAGCGAAGGCATCGGGGGCCAACGTCCTGACTTTC
CAITEAKASGANVLTF
>TRBV4-2|TRBJ2-7|-|TRBD1
TGTGCCAGCAGCCAAGAATACAGGGGGCTAGAGTACGAGCAGTACTTC
CASSQEYRGLEYEQYF